This TCR beta chain was sequenced during a study of cytomegalovirus exposure and HLA in healthy donors. Overall study results and limits: In vitro work confirmed that a few CMV-associated chains recognize CMV antigens.

Deletions cut 0 bases from V and 3 bases from J, with 12 bases between. In germline, CDR1 is SGHNT, CDR2 YYREEE (reference sequence). CDR3 length: 15 residues. Sequencing used immunoSEQ multiplex PCR; TCRdb keeps in-frame clones, though not all of them. This sample has 110,000 to 150,000 clones, with 88% found just once. A remark on this clone: Its target is not known.

This TCR was sampled from a woman aged 18-29 years in good health and CMV-seropositive. This rearrangement joins TRBV5-4 to TRBJ1-1, with D perhaps matching TRBD1 (6 bases). The sequenced material came from PBMCs. The CDR3 spells CASSLAGQYYTEAFF. The CDR3 DNA is TGTGCCAGCAGCTTGGCTGGACAGTACTACACTGAAGCTTTCTTT.